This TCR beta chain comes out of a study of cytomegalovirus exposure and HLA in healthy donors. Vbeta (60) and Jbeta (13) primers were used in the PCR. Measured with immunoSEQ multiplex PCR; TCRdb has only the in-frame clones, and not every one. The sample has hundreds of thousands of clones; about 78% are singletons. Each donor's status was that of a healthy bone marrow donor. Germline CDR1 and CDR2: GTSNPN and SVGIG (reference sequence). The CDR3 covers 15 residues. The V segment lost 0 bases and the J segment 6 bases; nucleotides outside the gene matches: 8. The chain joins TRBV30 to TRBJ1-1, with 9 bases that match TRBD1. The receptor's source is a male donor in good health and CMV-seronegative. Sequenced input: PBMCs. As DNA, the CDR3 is TGTGCCTGGAGTGTCTGGGGGACAGGGTCCCCTGAAGCTTTCTTT. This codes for CAWSVWGTGSPEAFF.